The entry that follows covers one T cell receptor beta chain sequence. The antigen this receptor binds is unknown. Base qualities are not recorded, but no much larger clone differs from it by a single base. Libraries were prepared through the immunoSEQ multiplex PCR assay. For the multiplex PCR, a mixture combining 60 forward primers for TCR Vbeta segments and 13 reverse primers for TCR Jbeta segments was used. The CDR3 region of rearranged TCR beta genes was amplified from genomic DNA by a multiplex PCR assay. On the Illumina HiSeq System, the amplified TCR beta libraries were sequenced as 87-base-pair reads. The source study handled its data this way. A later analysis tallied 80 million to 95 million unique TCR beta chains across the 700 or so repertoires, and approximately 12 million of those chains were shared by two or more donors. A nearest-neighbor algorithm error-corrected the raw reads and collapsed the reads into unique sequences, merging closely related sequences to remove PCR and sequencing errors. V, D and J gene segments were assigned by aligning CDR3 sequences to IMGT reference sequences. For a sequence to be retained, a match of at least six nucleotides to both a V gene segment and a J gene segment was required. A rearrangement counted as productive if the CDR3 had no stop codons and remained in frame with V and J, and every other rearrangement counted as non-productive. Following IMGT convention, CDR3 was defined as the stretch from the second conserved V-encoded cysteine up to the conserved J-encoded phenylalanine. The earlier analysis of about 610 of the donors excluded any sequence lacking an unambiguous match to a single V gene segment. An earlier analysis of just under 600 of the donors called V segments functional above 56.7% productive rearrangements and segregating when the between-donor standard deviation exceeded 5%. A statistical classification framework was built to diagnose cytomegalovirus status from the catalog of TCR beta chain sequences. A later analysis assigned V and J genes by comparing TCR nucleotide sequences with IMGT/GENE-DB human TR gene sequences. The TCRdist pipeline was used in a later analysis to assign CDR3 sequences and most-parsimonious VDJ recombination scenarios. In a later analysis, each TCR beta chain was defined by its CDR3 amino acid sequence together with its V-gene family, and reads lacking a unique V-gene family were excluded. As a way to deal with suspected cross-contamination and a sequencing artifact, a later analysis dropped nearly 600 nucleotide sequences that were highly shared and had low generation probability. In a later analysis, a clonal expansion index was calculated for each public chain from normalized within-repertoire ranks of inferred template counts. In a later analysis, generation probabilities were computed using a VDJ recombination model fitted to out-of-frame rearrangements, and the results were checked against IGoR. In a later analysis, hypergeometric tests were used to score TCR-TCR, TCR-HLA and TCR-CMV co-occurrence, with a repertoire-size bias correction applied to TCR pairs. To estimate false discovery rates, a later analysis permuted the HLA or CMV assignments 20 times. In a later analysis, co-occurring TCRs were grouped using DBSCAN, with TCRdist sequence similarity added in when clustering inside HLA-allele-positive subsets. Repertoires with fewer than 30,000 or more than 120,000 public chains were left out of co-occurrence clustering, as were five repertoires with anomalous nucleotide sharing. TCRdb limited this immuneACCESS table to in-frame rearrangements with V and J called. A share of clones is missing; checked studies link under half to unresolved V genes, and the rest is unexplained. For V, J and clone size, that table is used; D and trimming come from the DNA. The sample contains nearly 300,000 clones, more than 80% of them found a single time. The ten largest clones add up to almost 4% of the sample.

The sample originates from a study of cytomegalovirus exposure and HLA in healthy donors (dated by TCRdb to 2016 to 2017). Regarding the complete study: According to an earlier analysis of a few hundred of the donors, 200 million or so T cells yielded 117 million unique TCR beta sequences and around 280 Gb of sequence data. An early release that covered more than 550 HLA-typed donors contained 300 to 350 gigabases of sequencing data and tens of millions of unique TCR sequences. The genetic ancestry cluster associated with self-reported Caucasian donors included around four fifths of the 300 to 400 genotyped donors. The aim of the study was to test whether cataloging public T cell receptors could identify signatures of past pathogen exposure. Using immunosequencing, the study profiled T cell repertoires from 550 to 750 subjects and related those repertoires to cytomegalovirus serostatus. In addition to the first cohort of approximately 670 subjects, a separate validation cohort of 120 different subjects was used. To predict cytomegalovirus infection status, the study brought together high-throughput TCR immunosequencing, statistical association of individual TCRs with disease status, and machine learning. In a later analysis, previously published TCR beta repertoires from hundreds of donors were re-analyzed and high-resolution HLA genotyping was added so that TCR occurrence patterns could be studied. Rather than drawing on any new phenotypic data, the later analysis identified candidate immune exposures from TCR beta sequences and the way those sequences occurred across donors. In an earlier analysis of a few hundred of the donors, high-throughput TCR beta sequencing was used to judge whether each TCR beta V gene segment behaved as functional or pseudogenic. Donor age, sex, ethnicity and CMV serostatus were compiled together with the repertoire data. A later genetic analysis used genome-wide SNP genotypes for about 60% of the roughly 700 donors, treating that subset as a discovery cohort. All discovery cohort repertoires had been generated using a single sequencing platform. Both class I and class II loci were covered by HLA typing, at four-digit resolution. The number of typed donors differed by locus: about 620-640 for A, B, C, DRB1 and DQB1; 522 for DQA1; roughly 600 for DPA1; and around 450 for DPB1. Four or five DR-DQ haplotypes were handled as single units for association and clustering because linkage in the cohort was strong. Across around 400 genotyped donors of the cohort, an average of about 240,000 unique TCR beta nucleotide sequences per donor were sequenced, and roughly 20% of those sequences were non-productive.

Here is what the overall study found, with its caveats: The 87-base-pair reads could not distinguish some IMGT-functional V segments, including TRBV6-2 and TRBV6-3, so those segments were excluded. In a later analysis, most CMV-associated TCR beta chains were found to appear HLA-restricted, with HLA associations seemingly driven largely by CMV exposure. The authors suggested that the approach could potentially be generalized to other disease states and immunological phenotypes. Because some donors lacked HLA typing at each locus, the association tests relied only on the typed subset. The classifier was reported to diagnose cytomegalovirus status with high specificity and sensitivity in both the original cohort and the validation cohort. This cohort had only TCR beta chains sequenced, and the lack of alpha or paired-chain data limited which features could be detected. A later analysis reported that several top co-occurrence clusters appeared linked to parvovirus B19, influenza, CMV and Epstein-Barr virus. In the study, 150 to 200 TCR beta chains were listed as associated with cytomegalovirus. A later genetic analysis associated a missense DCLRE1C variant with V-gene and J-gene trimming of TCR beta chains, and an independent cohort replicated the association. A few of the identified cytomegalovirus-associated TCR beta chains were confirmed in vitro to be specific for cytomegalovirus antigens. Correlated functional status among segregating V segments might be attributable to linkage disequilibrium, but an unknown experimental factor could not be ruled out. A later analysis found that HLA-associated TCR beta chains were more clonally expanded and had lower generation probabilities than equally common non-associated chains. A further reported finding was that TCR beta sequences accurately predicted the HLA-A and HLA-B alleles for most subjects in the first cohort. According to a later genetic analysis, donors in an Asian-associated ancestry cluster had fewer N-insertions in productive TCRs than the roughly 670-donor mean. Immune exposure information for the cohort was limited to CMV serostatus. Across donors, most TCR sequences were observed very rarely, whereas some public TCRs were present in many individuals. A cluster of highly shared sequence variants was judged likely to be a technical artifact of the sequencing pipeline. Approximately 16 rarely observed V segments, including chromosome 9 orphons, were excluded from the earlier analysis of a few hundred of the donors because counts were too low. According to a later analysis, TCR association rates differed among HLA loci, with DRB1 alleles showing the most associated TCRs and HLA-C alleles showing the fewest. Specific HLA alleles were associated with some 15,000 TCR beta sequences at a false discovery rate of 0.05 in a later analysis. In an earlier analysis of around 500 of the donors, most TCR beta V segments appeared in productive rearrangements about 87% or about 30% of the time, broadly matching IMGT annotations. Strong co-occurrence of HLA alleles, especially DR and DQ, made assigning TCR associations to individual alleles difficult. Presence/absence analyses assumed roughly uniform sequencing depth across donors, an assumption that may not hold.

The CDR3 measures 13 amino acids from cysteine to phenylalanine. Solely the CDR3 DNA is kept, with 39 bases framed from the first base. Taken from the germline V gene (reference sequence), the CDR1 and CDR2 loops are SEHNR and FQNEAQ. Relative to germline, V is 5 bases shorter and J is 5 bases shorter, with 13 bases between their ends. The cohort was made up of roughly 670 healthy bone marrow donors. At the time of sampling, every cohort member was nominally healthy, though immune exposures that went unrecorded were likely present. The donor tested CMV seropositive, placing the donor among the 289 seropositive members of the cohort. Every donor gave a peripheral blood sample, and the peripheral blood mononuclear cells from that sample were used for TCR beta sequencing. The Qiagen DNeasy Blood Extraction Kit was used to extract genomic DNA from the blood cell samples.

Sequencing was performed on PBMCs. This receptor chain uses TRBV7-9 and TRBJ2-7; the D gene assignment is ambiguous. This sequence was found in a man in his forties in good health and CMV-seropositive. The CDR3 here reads CASSAHDPDEQYF. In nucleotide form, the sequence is TGTGCCAGCAGCGCCCACGATCCGGACGAGCAGTACTTC.